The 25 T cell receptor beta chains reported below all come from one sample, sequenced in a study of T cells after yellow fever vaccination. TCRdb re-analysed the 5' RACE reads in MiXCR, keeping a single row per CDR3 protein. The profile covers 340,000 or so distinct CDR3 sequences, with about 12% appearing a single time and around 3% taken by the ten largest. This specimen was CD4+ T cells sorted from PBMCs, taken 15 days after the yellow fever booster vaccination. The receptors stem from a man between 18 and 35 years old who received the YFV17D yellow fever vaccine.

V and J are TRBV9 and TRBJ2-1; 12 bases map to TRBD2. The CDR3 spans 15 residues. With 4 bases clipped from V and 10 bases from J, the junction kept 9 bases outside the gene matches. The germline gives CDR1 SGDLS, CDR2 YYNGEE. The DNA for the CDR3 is TGTGCCAGCAGCCCCACTTACCTAGCGGGGGGGGAGCAGTTCTTC. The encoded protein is CASSPTYLAGGEQFF.

CDR3 protein: CASSGQGPTEAFF. The CDR3 coding sequence is TGTGCCAGCAGTGGACAGGGCCCCACTGAAGCTTTCTTT. The rearrangement uses TRBV12-3 or TRBV12-4 and TRBJ1-1; 8 bases are a match to TRBD1. The ends lost 5 bases at V and 4 bases at J; junction bases unmatched: 3. This CDR3 is 13 amino acids long.

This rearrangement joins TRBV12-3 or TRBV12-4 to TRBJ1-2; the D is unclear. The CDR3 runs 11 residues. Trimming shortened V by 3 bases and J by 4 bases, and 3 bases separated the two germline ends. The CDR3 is CASSFGYGYTF. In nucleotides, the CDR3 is TGTGCCAGCAGTTTCGGCTATGGCTACACCTTC.

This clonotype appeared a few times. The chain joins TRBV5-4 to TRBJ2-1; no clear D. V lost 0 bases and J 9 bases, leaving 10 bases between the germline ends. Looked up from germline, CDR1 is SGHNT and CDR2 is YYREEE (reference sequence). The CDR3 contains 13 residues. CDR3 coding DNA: TGTGCCAGCAGCTTGGGCGGCAGTCGTGAGCAGTTCTTC. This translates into CASSLGGSREQFF.

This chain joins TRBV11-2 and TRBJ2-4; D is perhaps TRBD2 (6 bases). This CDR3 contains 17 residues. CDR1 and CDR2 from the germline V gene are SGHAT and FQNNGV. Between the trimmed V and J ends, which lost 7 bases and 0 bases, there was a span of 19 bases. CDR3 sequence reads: CASTPGAGGLAKNIQYF. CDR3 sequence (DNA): TGTGCCAGCACCCCCGGAGCGGGCGGTTTAGCCAAAAACATTCAGTACTTC.

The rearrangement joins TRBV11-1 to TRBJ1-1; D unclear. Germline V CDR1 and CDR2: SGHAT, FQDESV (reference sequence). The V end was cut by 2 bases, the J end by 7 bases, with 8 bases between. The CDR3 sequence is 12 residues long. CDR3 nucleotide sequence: TGTGCCAGCAGCTTAAATAGGGATGAAGCTTTCTTT. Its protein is CASSLNRDEAFF.

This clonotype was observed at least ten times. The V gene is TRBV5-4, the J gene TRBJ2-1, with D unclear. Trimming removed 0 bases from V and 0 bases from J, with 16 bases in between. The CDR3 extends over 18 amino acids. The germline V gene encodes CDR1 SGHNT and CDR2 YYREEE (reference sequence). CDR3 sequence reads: CASSLGLVAVGSYNEQFF. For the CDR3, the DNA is TGTGCCAGCAGCTTGGGTCTGGTGGCGGTTGGCTCCTACAATGAGCAGTTCTTC.

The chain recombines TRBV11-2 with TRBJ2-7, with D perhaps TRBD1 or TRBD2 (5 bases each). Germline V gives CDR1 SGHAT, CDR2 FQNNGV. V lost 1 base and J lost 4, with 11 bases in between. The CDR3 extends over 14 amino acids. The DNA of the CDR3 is TGTGCCAGCAGCTTAGTAATGGGGGAATACGAGCAGTACGTC. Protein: CASSLVMGEYEQYV.

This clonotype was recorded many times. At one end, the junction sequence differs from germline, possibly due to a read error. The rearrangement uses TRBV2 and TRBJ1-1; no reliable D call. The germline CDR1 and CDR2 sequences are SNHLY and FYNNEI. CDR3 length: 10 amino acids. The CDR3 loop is CASSGEPLSF. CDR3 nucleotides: TGTGCCAGCAGCGGAGAACCGCTAAGCTTT.

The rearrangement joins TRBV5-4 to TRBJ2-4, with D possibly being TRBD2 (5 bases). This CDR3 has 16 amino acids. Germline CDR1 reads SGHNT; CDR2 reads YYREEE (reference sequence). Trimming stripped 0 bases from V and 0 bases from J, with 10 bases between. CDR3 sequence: CASSLGGALAKNIQYF. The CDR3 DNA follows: TGTGCCAGCAGCTTGGGGGGAGCTCTAGCCAAAAACATTCAGTACTTC.

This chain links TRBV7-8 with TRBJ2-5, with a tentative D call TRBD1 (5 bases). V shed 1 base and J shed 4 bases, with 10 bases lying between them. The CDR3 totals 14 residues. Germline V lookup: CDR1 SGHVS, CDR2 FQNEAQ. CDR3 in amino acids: CASSLDRWPETQYF. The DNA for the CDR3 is TGTGCCAGCAGCTTAGACAGGTGGCCAGAGACCCAGTACTTC. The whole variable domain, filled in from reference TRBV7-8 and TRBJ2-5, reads GAGVSQSPRYKVAKRGQDVALRCDPISGHVSLFWYQQALGQGPEFLTYFQNEAQLDKSGLPSDRFFAERPEGSVSTLKIQRTQQEDSAVYLCASSLDRWPETQYFGPGTRLLVL.

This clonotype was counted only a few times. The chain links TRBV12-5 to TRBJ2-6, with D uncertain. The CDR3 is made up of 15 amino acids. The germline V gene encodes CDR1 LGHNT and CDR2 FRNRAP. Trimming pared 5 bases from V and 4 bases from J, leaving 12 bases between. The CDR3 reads CASGPRLEGANVLTF. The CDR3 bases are TGTGCTAGTGGTCCAAGGTTAGAAGGGGCCAACGTCCTGACTTTC.

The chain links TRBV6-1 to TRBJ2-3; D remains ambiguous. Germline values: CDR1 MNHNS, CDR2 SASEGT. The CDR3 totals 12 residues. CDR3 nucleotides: TGTGTTTCCGAATTGGACACAGATACGCAGTATTTT. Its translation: CVSELDTDTQYF.

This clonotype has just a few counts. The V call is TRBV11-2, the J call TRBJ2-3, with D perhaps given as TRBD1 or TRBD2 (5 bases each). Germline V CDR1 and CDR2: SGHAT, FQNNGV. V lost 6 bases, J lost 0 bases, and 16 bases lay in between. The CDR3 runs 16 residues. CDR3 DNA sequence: TGTGCCAGCAGGACGAGACCGGGACCGAGCACAGATACGCAGTATTTT. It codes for CASRTRPGPSTDTQYF.

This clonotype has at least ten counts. The CDR3 loop reads CASSSQGTADNEQFF. As DNA, the CDR3 is TGCGCCAGCAGCTCCCAGGGGACAGCAGACAATGAGCAGTTCTTC. The gene calls are TRBV5-1 and TRBJ2-1; 7 bases map to TRBD1. V shed 3 bases, J shed 5 bases, and the junction held 8 bases outside the gene matches. The CDR3 runs 15 residues. Per germline, CDR1 SGHRS and CDR2 YFSETQ.

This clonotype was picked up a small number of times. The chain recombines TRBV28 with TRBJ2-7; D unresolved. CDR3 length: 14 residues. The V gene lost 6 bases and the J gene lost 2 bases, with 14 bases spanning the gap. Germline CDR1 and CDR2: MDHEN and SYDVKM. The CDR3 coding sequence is TGTGCCAGCAGACCCCCCGATAGTCCCTACGAGCAGTACGTC. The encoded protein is CASRPPDSPYEQYV.

The CDR3 reads CASSSIRQETQYF. The CDR3 bases are TGTGCCAGCAGCTCGATCCGCCAAGAGACCCAGTACTTC. The chain has TRBV7-2 and TRBJ2-5; D gene ambiguous. Germline lookup yields CDR1 SGHTA and CDR2 FQGNSA. The CDR3 is made up of 13 amino acids. Trimming took off 4 bases at V and 1 base at J, with 7 bases between the two ends.

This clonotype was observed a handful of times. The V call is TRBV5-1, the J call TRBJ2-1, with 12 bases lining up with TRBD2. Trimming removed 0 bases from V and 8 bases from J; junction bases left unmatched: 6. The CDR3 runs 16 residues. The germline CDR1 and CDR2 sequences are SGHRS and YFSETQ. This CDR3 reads CASSLGLAGESDEQFF. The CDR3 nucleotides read TGCGCCAGCAGCTTGGGACTAGCGGGGGAGAGCGATGAGCAGTTCTTC.

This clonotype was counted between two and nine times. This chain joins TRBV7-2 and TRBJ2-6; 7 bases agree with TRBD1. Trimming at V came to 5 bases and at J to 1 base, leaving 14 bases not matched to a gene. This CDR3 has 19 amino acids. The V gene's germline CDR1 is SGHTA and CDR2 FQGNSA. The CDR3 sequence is CASSHRERGLVSGANVLTF. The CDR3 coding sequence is TGTGCCAGCAGCCATCGTGAGAGGGGGCTTGTTTCTGGGGCCAACGTCCTGACTTTC.

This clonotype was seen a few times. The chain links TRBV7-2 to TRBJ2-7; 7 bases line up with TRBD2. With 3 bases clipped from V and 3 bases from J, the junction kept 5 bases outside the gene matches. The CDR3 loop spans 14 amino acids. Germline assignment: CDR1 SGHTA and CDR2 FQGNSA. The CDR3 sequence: CASSFRRGDYEQYF. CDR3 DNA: TGTGCCAGCAGCTTTCGACGGGGGGACTACGAGCAGTACTTC.

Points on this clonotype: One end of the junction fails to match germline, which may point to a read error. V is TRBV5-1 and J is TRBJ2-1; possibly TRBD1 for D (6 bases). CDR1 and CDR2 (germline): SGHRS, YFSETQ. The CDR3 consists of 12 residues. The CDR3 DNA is TGCGCCAGCAGCTTACCGCAGGGGAAGTCGGTCTTC. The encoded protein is CASSLPQGKSVF.

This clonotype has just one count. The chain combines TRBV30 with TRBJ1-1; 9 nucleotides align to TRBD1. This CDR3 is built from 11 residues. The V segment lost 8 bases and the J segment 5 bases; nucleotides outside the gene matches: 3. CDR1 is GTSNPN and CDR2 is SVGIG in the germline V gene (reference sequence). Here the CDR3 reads CAGTGRTEAFF. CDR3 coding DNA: TGTGCCGGGACAGGGCGGACTGAAGCTTTCTTT.

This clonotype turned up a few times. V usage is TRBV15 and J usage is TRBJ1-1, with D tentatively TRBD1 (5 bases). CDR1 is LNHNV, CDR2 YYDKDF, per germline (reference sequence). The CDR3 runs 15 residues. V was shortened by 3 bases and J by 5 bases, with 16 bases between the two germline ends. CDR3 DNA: TGTGCCACCAGCAGCTCAGGGTCGGGGGGAACTGAAGCTTTCTTT. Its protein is CATSSSGSGGTEAFF.

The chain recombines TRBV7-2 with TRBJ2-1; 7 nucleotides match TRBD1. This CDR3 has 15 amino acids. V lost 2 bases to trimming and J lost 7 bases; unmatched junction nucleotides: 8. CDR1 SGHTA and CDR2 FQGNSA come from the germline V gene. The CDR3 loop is CASSLRQGRVNEQFF. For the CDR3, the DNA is TGTGCCAGCAGCTTAAGACAGGGAAGGGTGAATGAGCAGTTCTTC.

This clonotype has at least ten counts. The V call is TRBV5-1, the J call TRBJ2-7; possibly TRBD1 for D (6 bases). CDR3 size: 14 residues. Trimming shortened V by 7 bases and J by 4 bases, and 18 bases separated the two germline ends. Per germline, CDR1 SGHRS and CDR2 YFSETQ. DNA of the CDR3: TGCGCCAGCTCGTGGGGGCCTCGCACGTACGAGCAGTACTTC. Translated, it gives CASSWGPRTYEQYF.